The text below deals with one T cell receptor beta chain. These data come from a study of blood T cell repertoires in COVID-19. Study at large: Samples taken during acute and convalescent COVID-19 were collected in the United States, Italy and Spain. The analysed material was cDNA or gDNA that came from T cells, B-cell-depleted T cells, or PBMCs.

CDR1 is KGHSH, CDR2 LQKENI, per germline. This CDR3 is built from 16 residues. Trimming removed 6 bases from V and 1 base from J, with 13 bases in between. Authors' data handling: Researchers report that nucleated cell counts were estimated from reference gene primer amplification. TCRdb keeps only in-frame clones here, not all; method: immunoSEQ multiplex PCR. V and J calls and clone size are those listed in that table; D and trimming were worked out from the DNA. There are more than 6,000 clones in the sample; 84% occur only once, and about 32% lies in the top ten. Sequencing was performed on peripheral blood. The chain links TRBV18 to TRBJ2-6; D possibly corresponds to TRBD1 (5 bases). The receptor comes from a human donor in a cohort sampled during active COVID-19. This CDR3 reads CASSIGVISGANVLTF. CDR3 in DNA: TGTGCCAGCTCGATAGGGGTCATATCTGGGGCCAACGTCCTGACTTTC.